This T cell receptor (beta chain) originates from a study of blood T cell repertoires in COVID-19. Across the whole study: Material from acute and convalescent COVID-19 was sourced from the United States, Italy and Spain.

With V trimmed by 6 bases and J by 4 bases, 5 bases remained unmatched. The CDR3 consists of 14 residues. Germline CDR1 is MNHEY and CDR2 is SMNVEV (reference sequence). Here immunoSEQ multiplex PCR was the method, and the copy in TCRdb shows in-frame clones only, minus some. The table includes roughly 62,000 clones, roughly 87% detected once. Sample: peripheral blood. The V call is TRBV27, the J call TRBJ1-4, with 7 bases fitting TRBD1. The clonotype comes from a human donor with acute or convalescent COVID-19. The donor label of this sample is uncertain. This CDR3 is CASRPGQRNEKLFF. CDR3 in DNA: TGTGCCAGCAGACCGGGACAGCGTAATGAAAAACTGTTTTTT.